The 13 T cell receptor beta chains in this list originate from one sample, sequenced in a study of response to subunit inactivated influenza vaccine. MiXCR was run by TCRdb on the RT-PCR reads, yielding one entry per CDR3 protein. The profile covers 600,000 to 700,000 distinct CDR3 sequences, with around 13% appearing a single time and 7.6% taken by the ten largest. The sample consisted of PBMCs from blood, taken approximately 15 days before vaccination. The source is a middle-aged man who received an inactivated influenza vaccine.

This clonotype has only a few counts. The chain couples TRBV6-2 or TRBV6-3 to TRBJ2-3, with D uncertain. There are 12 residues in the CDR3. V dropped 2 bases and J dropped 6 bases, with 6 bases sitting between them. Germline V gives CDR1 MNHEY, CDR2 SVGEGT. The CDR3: CASSYKSDTQYF. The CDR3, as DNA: TGTGCCAGCAGTTACAAGTCTGATACGCAGTATTTT.

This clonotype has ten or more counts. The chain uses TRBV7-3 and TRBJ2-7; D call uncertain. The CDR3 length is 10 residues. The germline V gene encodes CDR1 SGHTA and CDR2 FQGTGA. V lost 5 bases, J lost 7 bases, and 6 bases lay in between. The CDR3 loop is CASSPYEQYF. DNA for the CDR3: TGTGCCAGCAGCCCATATGAGCAGTACTTC.

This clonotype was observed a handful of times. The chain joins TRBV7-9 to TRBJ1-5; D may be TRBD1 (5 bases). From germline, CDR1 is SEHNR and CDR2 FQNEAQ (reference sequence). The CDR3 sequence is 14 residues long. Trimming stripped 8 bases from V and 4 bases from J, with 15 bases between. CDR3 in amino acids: CASARQGRNQPQHF. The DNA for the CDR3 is TGTGCCAGCGCAAGGCAGGGCCGGAATCAGCCCCAGCATTTT. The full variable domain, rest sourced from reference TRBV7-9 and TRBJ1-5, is DTGVSQNPRHKITKRGQNVTFRCDPISEHNRLYWYRQTLGQGPEFLTYFQNEAQLEKSRLLSDRFSAERPKGSFSTLEIQRTEQGDSAMYLCASARQGRNQPQHFGDGTRLSIL.

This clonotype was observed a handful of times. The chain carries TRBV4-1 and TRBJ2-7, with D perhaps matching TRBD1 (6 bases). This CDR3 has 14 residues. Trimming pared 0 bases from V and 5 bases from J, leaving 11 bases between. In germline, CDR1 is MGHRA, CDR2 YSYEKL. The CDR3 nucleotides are TGCGCCAGCAGCCAAGACAGGGGATTAGACGAGCAGTACTTC. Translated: CASSQDRGLDEQYF.

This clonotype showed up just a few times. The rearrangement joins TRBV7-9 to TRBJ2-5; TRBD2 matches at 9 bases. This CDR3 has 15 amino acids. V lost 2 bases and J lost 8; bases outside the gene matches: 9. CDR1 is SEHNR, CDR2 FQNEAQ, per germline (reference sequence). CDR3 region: CASSLPAGGLETQYF. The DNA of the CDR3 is TGTGCCAGCAGCTTACCAGCGGGGGGTCTAGAAACCCAGTACTTC.

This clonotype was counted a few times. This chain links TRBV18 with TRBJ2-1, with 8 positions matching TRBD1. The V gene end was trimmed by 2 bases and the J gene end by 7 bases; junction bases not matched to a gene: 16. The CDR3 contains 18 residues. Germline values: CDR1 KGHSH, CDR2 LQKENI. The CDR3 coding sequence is TGTGCCAGCTCACCAACTTCCCCAGGGGGCCTAAGTCGGAATGAGCAGTTCTTC. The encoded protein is CASSPTSPGGLSRNEQFF.

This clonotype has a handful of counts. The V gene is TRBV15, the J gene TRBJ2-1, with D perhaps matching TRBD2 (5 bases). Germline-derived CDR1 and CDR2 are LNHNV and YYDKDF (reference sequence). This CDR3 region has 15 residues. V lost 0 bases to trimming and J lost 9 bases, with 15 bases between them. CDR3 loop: CATSRDTVARSEQFF. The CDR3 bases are TGTGCCACCAGCAGAGATACGGTAGCGCGGAGTGAGCAGTTCTTC.

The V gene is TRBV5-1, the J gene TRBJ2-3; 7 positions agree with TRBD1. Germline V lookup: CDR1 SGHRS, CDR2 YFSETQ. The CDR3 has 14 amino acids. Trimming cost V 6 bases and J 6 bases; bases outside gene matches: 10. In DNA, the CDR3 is TGCGCCAGCACAAGAAGAGGGGGCGCTGATACGCAGTATTTT. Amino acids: CASTRRGGADTQYF. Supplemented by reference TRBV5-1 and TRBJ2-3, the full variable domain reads KAGVTQTPRYLIKTRGQQVTLSCSPISGHRSVSWYQQTPGQGLQFLFEYFSETQRNKGNFPGRFSGRQFSNSRSEMNVSTLELGDSALYLCASTRRGGADTQYFGPGTRLTVL.

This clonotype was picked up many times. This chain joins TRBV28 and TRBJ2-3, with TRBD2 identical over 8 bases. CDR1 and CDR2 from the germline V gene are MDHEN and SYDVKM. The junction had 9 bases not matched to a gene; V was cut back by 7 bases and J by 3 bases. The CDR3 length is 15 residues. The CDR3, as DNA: TGTGCCAGCAAAATGGCGGGGGGCGCTACAGATACGCAGTATTTT. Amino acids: CASKMAGGATDTQYF.

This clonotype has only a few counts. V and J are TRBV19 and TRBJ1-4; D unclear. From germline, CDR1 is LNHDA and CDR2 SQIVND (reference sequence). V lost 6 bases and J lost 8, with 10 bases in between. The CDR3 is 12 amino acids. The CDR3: CASRRGREKLFF. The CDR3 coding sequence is TGTGCCAGTAGGCGCGGGAGGGAAAAACTGTTTTTT. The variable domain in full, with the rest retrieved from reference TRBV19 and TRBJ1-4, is DGGITQSPKYLFRKEGQNVTLSCEQNLNHDAMYWYRQDPGQGLRLIYYSQIVNDFQKGDIAEGYSVSREKKESFPLTVTSAQKNPTAFYLCASRRGREKLFFGSGTQLSVL.

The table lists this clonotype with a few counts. The DNA for the CDR3 is TGTGCCAGCAGCTTAGCCCCAGGGGGGGTAGGTGAAAAACTGTTTTTT. Protein sequence: CASSLAPGGVGEKLFF. J is TRBJ1-4 and V is TRBV11-2; 7 bases line up with TRBD1. The CDR3 contains 16 residues. CDR1 SGHAT and CDR2 FQNNGV come from the germline V gene. Trimming at V came to 1 base and at J to 7 bases, leaving 9 bases not matched to a gene.

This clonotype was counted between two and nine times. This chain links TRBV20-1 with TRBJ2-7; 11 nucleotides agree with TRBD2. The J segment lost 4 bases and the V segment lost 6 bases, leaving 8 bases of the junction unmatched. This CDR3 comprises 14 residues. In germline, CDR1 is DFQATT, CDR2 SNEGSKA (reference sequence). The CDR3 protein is CSASRLAGGYEQYF. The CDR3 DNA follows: TGCAGTGCCAGCAGGCTAGCGGGAGGATACGAGCAGTACTTC.

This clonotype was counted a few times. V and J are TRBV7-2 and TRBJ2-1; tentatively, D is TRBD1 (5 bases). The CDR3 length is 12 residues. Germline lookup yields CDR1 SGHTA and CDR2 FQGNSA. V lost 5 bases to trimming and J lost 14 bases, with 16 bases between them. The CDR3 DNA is TGTGCCAGCAGCCATGAGACAGCCAGTGAGTTCTTC. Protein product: CASSHETASEFF.